The sequence of this T cell receptor (beta chain) was determined in a study of cytomegalovirus exposure and HLA in healthy donors. Looking at the study overall: Inside one of the first data releases sat around 80 million unique TCRs taken from HLA-typed donors. Study conclusions and caveats: Several top significant clusters appeared, in a later analysis, to be linked to common viral pathogens.

V was pared by 0 bases and J by 3 bases, with 7 bases between. Germline CDR1 is MRHNA and CDR2 is SNTAGT. This CDR3 has 14 residues. 60 Vbeta and 13 Jbeta primers were used in PCR. Source study methods: In a later analysis, the count reached 80 million or so unique TCR beta chains, with about 9.9 million shared. Using immunoSEQ multiplex PCR, the repertoire was profiled, and TCRdb retains in-frame clones only, with some absent. Clone size and the V and J calls come from that table; the DNA yielded D and trimming. This sample has 150,000 to 200,000 clones, with around 63% found just once. A note on this clone: What it binds is not known.

The source of this sequence is a woman aged 18-35 years in good health and CMV-seropositive. Material: PBMCs. This chain joins TRBV6-4 and TRBJ2-3, with a weak D call TRBD2 (5 bases). CDR3 DNA: TGTGCCAGCAGTGACTCGAGGGAGACAGATACGCAGTATTTT. It encodes CASSDSRETDTQYF.